This T cell receptor beta chain derives from a study of glioma-infiltrating T cells. Findings and limits, study-wide: CDR3 overlap between tissue and blood was very small.

The length of the CDR3 is 15 residues. Per germline, CDR1 SEHNR and CDR2 FQNEAQ (reference sequence). With V trimmed by 2 bases and J by 5 bases, 8 bases remained unmatched. Amplification of TCR alpha and beta CDR3 regions from RNA used iRepertoire nested multiplex PCR. Input was roughly 100-450 ng of tissue mRNA or PBMC total RNA. TCRdb redid the calling of the multiplex PCR reads with MiXCR, one entry per CDR3 protein. The sample consists of fewer than 200,000 distinct CDR3 sequences, approximately 30% of them appearing once. This clonotype was seen repeatedly, ten times or more. Antigen specificity is unknown.

V usage is TRBV7-9 and J usage is TRBJ2-7, with 8 positions matching TRBD2. The source of this sequence is a human donor with low-grade glioma or glioblastoma, undergoing nonglioma brain surgery, or in good health (not recorded which). The sequenced material came from glioma tissue, nonneoplastic brain tissue, or PBMCs (not recorded which). CDR3 amino acids: CASSLQSGREDEQYF. The CDR3 coding sequence is TGTGCCAGCAGCTTACAAAGCGGGCGGGAGGACGAGCAGTACTTC.